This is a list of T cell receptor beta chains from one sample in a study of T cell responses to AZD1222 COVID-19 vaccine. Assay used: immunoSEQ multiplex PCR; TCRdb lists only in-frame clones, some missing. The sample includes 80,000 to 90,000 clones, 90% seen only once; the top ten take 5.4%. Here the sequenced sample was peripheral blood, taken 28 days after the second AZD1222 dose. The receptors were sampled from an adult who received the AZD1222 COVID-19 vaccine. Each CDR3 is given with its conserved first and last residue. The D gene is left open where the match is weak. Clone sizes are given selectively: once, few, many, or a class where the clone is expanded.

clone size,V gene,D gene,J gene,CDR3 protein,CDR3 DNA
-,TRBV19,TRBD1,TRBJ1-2,CASSIDRGILYGYTF,TGTGCCAGTAGTATCGACAGGGGGATCCTCTATGGCTACACCTTC
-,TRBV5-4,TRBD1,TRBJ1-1,CASSSGGTGKGSTEAFF,TGTGCCAGCAGCTCTGGTGGGACAGGGAAAGGAAGCACTGAAGCTTTCTTT
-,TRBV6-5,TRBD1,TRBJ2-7,CASSTRDRGTYEQYF,TGTGCCAGCAGTACCCGGGACAGGGGAACCTACGAGCAGTACTTC
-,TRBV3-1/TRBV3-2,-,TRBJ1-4,CASSLLNREKLFF,TGTGCCAGCAGCCTTCTGAACAGGGAAAAACTGTTTTTT
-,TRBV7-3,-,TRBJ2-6,CASSSSRDSGANVLTF,TGTGCCAGCAGCTCATCCAGGGACTCTGGGGCCAACGTCCTGACTTTC
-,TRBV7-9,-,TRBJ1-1,CASSPSGGLNTEAFF,TGTGCCAGCAGCCCCTCCGGGGGACTTAACACTGAAGCTTTCTTT
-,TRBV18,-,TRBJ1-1,CASSLLGGMNTEAFF,TGTGCCAGCTCACTCTTGGGGGGTATGAACACTGAAGCTTTCTTT
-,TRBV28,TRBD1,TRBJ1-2,CASRPASGTGGLGYTF,TGTGCCAGCAGGCCAGCTTCCGGGACAGGGGGCTTAGGCTACACCTTC
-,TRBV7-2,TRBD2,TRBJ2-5,CASSSRTSGGPETQYF,TGTGCCAGCAGCTCCCGGACTAGCGGGGGCCCAGAGACCCAGTACTTC
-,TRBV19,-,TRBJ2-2,CASSISTGTGELFF,TGTGCCAGTAGTATCTCGACAGGTACCGGGGAGCTGTTTTTT
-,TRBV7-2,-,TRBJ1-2,CASSIKDGYTF,TGTGCCAGCAGCATAAAAGATGGCTACACCTTC
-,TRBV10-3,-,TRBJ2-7,CAITPQAGASYEQYF,TGTGCCATCACCCCGCAGGCGGGGGCATCCTACGAGCAGTACTTC
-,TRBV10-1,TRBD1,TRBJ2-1,CASSALTGGFNEQFF,TGCGCCAGCAGCGCTTTGACAGGGGGCTTTAATGAGCAGTTCTTC
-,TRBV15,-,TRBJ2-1,CATSRDLSGPQFF,TGTGCCACCAGCAGAGATTTGTCGGGACCTCAGTTCTTC
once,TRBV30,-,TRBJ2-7,CAWSVSSDYEQYF,TGTGCCTGGAGTGTATCTAGTGACTACGAGCAGTACTTC
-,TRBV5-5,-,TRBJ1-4,CASSLAVWGDEKLFF,TGTGCCAGCAGCTTGGCCGTTTGGGGGGATGAAAAACTGTTTTTT
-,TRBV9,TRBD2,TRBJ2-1,CASSVGFTSGYNEQFF,TGTGCCAGCAGCGTAGGGTTTACTAGCGGATACAATGAGCAGTTCTTC
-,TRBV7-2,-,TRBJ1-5,CASSLVTGLGQPQHF,TGTGCCAGCAGCTTAGTCACGGGGCTAGGCCAGCCCCAGCATTTT
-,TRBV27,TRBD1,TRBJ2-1,CASSSPGQGANDEQFF,TGTGCCAGCAGTTCGCCCGGACAGGGGGCTAACGATGAGCAGTTCTTC
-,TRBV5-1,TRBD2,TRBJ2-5,CASRLTGTSGGETQYF,TGCGCCAGCAGATTAACTGGGACTAGCGGGGGGGAGACCCAGTACTTC
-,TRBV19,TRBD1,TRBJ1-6,CASSQDRLRRPLHF,TGTGCCAGTAGTCAGGACAGGCTCCGGCGCCCCCTCCACTTT
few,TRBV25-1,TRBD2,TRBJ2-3,CASSEYKRGAMSDTQYF,TGTGCCAGCAGTGAATATAAGCGGGGGGCGATGTCAGATACGCAGTATTTT
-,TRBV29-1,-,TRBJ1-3,CSVVVSGNTIYF,TGCAGCGTTGTAGTCTCTGGAAACACCATATATTTT
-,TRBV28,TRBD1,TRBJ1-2,CASSLVAGGRWEGYTF,TGTGCCAGCAGTTTAGTGGCAGGGGGCAGATGGGAGGGCTACACCTTC
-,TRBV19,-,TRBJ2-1,CASSTLGAYNEQFF,TGTGCCAGTAGTACATTGGGGGCGTACAATGAGCAGTTCTTC